A single T cell receptor (beta chain) is shown here with its context. The data were obtained in a study of T cell changes during pregnancy in multiple sclerosis. Clones were read by immunoSEQ multiplex PCR, and TCRdb kept only the in-frame ones, dropping some. The sample has about 64,000 clones, 90% seen once. The CDR3 is made up of 15 amino acids. V was clipped by 7 bases and J by 2 bases, with 18 bases between them. Germline CDR1 MNHEY, CDR2 SMNVEV (reference sequence). This sequence was found in a female donor in good health, enrolled as a control in a pregnancy study. The sequencing here drew on peripheral blood, taken in the third trimester of pregnancy. The chain carries TRBV27 and TRBJ2-7; a weak D match, TRBD2 (6 bases). The CDR3 DNA reads as TGTGCCAGCATGGGGCGGGGACGGACGGCCTACGAGCAGTACTTC. Encoded protein: CASMGRGRTAYEQYF.